This T cell receptor beta chain was sequenced during a study of cytomegalovirus exposure and HLA in healthy donors. Study information: HLA-typed donors were the source of about 90 million unique TCRs held in an early data release.

Germline values: CDR1 SEHNR, CDR2 FQNEAQ (reference sequence). The CDR3 spans 17 residues. V was clipped by 6 bases and J by 0 bases; unmatched bases: 7. Regarding the study as a whole: The authors assumed roughly uniform sequencing depth across donors for presence/absence analyses. Among TCR beta chains, those listed as cytomegalovirus-associated numbered about 160. As a later analysis showed, a missense DCLRE1C variant was linked to trimming of TCR beta V- and J-genes.

The study ran its PCR with 60 Vbeta and 13 Jbeta primers. Using immunoSEQ multiplex PCR, the repertoire was profiled, and TCRdb retains in-frame clones only, with some absent. The sample includes 140,000 to 150,000 clones, 70% to 85% of them seen just once. A word on this clone: Its specificity is unknown.

This chain uses TRBV7-9 with TRBJ2-3; 12 bases fit TRBD2. The sequence was obtained from a woman aged 55-69 years in good health and CMV-seropositive. The specimen was PBMCs. The CDR3 is CASSPGLAGASTDTQYF. The CDR3 DNA reads TGTGCCAGCAGTCCGGGACTAGCGGGTGCTAGCACAGATACGCAGTATTTT.